This T cell receptor (beta chain) was obtained from a study of blood T cells in healthy people across ages. A second roughly 6 to 12 cycle PCR used barcoded and J-beta primers. Carrying 12 random nucleotides, a template-switch adaptor labeled each individual cDNA molecule. One entry per CDR3 protein results from TCRdb running MiXCR on the 5' RACE reads. The sample contains about 650,000 distinct CDR3 sequences, roughly half of which appear only once. The CDR3 spans 15 residues. CDR1 LNHNV and CDR2 YYDKDF come from the germline V gene (reference sequence). With 5 bases clipped from V and 5 bases from J, the junction kept 10 bases outside the gene matches.

This TCR came from a woman over 75 in good health. The gene calls are TRBV15 and TRBJ2-5; TRBD2 matches 8 bases. Input material: blood. CDR3 loop: CATSFPGRGMETQYF. In DNA form, the CDR3 reads TGTGCCACCAGCTTCCCCGGGAGGGGGATGGAGACCCAGTACTTC.